The 20 T cell receptor beta chains in this list originate from one sample, sequenced in a study of T cells in Graves' hyperthyroidism and ophthalmopathy. RNA transcripts gave rise to amplified TCR beta CDR3 regions. HTBI primers drove first-round RT-PCR of the TCR CDR3. TCRdb independently ran MiXCR on the multiplex PCR reads; one entry per CDR3 protein. The table has fewer than 500,000 distinct CDR3 sequences, roughly 15% seen once. Sequenced sample: blood. Receptors originate from a woman in her 30s with Graves' ophthalmopathy.

Many counts were recorded for this clonotype. A junction end diverges from the germline sequence, so it may reflect a read error. This chain connects TRBV6-2 or TRBV6-3 to TRBJ1-1; the D gene is possibly TRBD1 (5 bases). The CDR3 sequence is 17 residues long. Germline CDR1 reads MNHEY; CDR2 reads SVGEGT. The CDR3 nucleotides read TGTGCCAGCAGTGACTCCGGTACGGGGGTAACGAACACTGAAGCTTTCTTT. Translating it yields CASSDSGTGVTNTEAFF.

At least ten counts were recorded for this clonotype. J is TRBJ1-1 and V is TRBV12-3 or TRBV12-4; the D gene is possibly TRBD1 (5 bases). The V end lost 5 bases, the J end lost 6 bases, and 16 bases lay between the germline ends. The CDR3 has 14 amino acids. The DNA of the CDR3 is TGTGCCAGCAGTCCCCCAAGGGGTTATCCTGAAGCTTTCTTT. Its translation is CASSPPRGYPEAFF.

This clonotype was counted at least ten times. V gene TRBV2 combines with J gene TRBJ1-2, with a weak D call TRBD1 (5 bases). CDR1 SNHLY and CDR2 FYNNEI come from the germline V gene. This CDR3 has 13 residues. V lost 9 bases and J lost 2, with 13 bases in between. The CDR3 sequence: CASSGWQNYGYTF. The DNA of the CDR3 is TGTGCCAGTTCAGGGTGGCAGAACTATGGCTACACCTTC.

This clonotype has ten or more counts. The J gene is TRBJ2-3, the V gene TRBV3-1; D is undetermined. The CDR3 extends over 12 amino acids. Germline V gives CDR1 LGHDT, CDR2 YNNKEL (reference sequence). The V and J ends lost 2 bases and 8 bases respectively, with 8 bases between them. The CDR3 is CASSQPSGTQYF. The CDR3 DNA is TGTGCCAGCAGCCAACCTTCGGGTACGCAGTATTTT.

This clonotype was recorded many times. The CDR3 DNA reads TGTGCCAGCTCACCAGGTCCGGGGGCTGACATTCAGTACTTC. This codes for CASSPGPGADIQYF. V usage is TRBV18 and J usage is TRBJ2-4; D is possibly TRBD1 or TRBD2 (6 bases each). This CDR3 comprises 14 residues. V was clipped by 2 bases and J by 8 bases, with 13 bases between them. Germline CDR1 reads KGHSH; CDR2 reads LQKENI.

This clonotype was recorded many times. DNA for the CDR3: TGTGCCAGCAGTGACGCAATGGCGGGGAGCTACGAGCAGTACTTC. Its translation is CASSDAMAGSYEQYF. V gene TRBV6-1 combines with J gene TRBJ2-7, with D possibly being TRBD2 (6 bases). In germline, CDR1 is MNHNS, CDR2 SASEGT. This CDR3 is 15 amino acids long. Between the trimmed V and J ends, which lost 3 bases and 3 bases, there was a span of 15 bases.

This clonotype was observed once. This chain links TRBV6-1 with TRBJ2-2; 9 bases align to TRBD2. The germline gives CDR1 MNHNS, CDR2 SASEGT. Trimming at V came to 0 bases and at J to 8 bases, leaving 19 bases not matched to a gene. The CDR3 sequence is 20 residues long. CDR3: CASSEAVTASGESHQGELFF. DNA for the CDR3: TGTGCCAGCAGTGAAGCGGTGACTGCTAGCGGGGAGAGCCACCAAGGGGAGCTGTTTTTT.

This clonotype has more than one count but fewer than ten. CDR3 sequence: CASSFDQGARDTGELFF. The CDR3 DNA reads TGTGCCAGCAGCTTTGATCAGGGGGCAAGGGACACCGGGGAGCTGTTTTTT. The chain couples TRBV11-1 to TRBJ2-2; 8 bases map to TRBD1. Germline V gene lookup returns CDR1 SGHAT and CDR2 FQDESV (reference sequence). J was trimmed by 3 bases and V by 3 bases; bases with no gene match: 9. The CDR3 consists of 17 residues.

In this sample, this clonotype turned up many times. This rearrangement joins TRBV28 to TRBJ1-5; D perhaps matches TRBD1 (5 bases). The V gene's germline CDR1 is MDHEN and CDR2 SYDVKM. V lost 8 bases, J lost 6 bases, and 14 bases lay in between. This CDR3 region has 13 residues. CDR3 protein: CASAGGRSQPQHF. The CDR3 region has the DNA TGTGCCAGCGCGGGGGGAAGGAGTCAGCCCCAGCATTTT.

This clonotype was detected ten times or more. The rearrangement links TRBV28 to TRBJ2-1; no definite D call. Germline V gene sequence: CDR1 MDHEN, CDR2 SYDVKM. V lost 8 bases, J lost 5 bases, and 19 bases lay in between. The CDR3 loop spans 15 amino acids. The CDR3 loop reads CASSPVITHHNEQFF. CDR3 coding DNA: TGTGCCAGCTCCCCAGTGATTACGCATCACAATGAGCAGTTCTTC.

Notes on this clonotype: A much larger clone differs by one base, so this may be a read error. J is TRBJ1-2 and V is TRBV20-1; 8 bases are shared with TRBD1. Germline CDR1 is DFQATT and CDR2 is SNEGSKA (reference sequence). The CDR3 loop spans 16 amino acids. CDR3 residues: CSARLQDRADSYAYTF. Here the CDR3 DNA reads TGCAGTGCTAGACTTCAGGACAGGGCCGATAGCTATGCCTACACCTTC.

The table lists this clonotype with many counts. The chain couples TRBV15 to TRBJ2-1, with D hard to call. Trimming took 4 bases from V and 0 from J, leaving 7 bases between them. The CDR3 is 14 residues long. CDR1 is LNHNV, CDR2 YYDKDF, per germline (reference sequence). The CDR3 DNA reads TGTGCCACCAGCATAGGGTCCTCCTACAATGAGCAGTTCTTC. It specifies CATSIGSSYNEQFF. Using reference TRBV15 and TRBJ2-1 for the parts outside the CDR3, the full variable domain is DAMVIQNPRYQVTQFGKPVTLSCSQTLNHNVMYWYQQKSSQAPKLLFHYYDKDFNNEADTPDNFQSRRPNTSFCFLDIRSPGLGDTAMYLCATSIGSSYNEQFFGPGTRLTVL.

This clonotype has a count of ten or more. CDR3: CASSRTGDDGYTF. For the CDR3, the DNA is TGTGCCAGCAGTAGGACAGGGGACGATGGCTACACCTTC. The gene calls are TRBV2 and TRBJ1-2, with 9 bases fitting TRBD1. The CDR3 is made up of 13 amino acids. Unmatched junction bases numbered 4, after V lost 5 bases and J lost 6 bases. Germline loops: CDR1 SNHLY, CDR2 FYNNEI.

To note about this clonotype: A read error may explain this, as a much larger clone is one base away. J is TRBJ2-1 and V is TRBV7-2; 7 bases match TRBD2. The CDR3 sequence is 11 residues long. Germline V CDR1 and CDR2: SGHTA, FQGNSA. The CDR3 spells CAGSLAGEQFF. In DNA, the CDR3 is TGTGCCGGCAGTTTAGCGGGTGAGCAGTTCTTC. The entire variable domain, with the rest obtained from reference TRBV7-2 and TRBJ2-1, is as follows: GAGVSQSPSNKVTEKGKDVELRCDPISGHTALYWYRQSLGQGLEFLIYFQGNSAPDKSGLPSDRFSAERTGGSVSTLTIQRTQQEDSAVYLCAGSLAGEQFFGPGTRLTVL.

In this sample, this clonotype turned up many times. J is TRBJ2-7 and V is TRBV27; no reliable D call. This CDR3 spans 15 amino acids. Germline V gene lookup returns CDR1 MNHEY and CDR2 SMNVEV (reference sequence). Trimming removed 3 bases at V and 3 bases at J, with 15 bases between. CDR3 residues: CASSFVVGPSYEQYF. Written as DNA, the CDR3 is TGTGCCAGCAGTTTTGTGGTTGGTCCGAGCTACGAGCAGTACTTC.

This clonotype was seen repeatedly, ten times or more. The V and J genes are TRBV29-1 and TRBJ2-3, with 8 bases lining up with TRBD2. CDR3 length: 13 residues. Germline-derived CDR1 and CDR2 are SQVTM and ANQGSEA. The V and J ends lost 7 bases and 2 bases, in that order; junction bases with no gene match: 5. CDR3 loop: CSAGTRFTDTQYF. The CDR3 nucleotides read TGCAGCGCCGGGACTAGGTTCACAGATACGCAGTATTTT.

In this sample, this clonotype turned up many times. The V call is TRBV20-1, the J call TRBJ1-2; 8 nucleotides agree with TRBD1. Losses at the gene ends were 0 bases for V and 6 bases for J; bases not matched to a gene: 9. In germline, CDR1 is DFQATT, CDR2 SNEGSKA (reference sequence). This CDR3 contains 15 residues. The CDR3 bases are TGCAGTGCTAGAGACACACAGGGGGTTGAGGATGGCTACACCTTC. The encoded protein is CSARDTQGVEDGYTF.

This clonotype was seen many times. This rearrangement joins TRBV11-2 to TRBJ2-5; D is unresolved. Trimming left V 1 base short and J 2 bases short, with 14 bases between. CDR3 size: 16 residues. Germline V gene sequence: CDR1 SGHAT, CDR2 FQNNGV. CDR3 nucleotide sequence: TGTGCCAGCAGCTTAGTCGGGCAGCTCGGTCAAGAGACCCAGTACTTC. This sequence encodes CASSLVGQLGQETQYF.

This clonotype appeared many times. This chain uses TRBV27 with TRBJ1-1; TRBD1 matches at 8 bases. This CDR3 is 15 amino acids long. CDR1 is MNHEY, CDR2 SMNVEV, per germline (reference sequence). Unmatched junction bases numbered 7, after V lost 3 bases and J lost 4 bases. Here the CDR3 DNA reads TGTGCCAGCAGTTTTCAGGGGGCACGGATCACTGAAGCTTTCTTT. This gives the protein CASSFQGARITEAFF.

In its sample, this clonotype was seen a few times. CDR3 bases: TGTGCCAGTAGGCAGAGCACCGGGGAGCTGTTTTTT. It is translated as CASRQSTGELFF. The chain couples TRBV19 to TRBJ2-2, with no clear D. Germline V gives CDR1 LNHDA, CDR2 SQIVND (reference sequence). The CDR3 loop spans 12 amino acids. Trimming took 6 bases from V and 4 from J, leaving 6 bases between them.